The 8 T cell receptor beta chains below were found in one sample sequenced in a study of blood T cell repertoires in COVID-19. Measured with immunoSEQ multiplex PCR; TCRdb has only the in-frame clones, and not every one. The table records about 430,000 clones, about 88% of them present only once. The material sequenced was PBMCs or T cells enriched from blood (not recorded which). Source of these receptors: a woman between 18 and 30 years old who had been exposed to COVID-19.

The chain links TRBV3-1 (or the pseudogene TRBV3-2) to TRBJ2-1; possibly TRBD2 for D (5 bases). The germline V and J ends were trimmed by 4 bases and 5 bases, with 6 bases remaining between them. This CDR3 region has 12 residues. Germline lookup yields CDR1 LGHDT and CDR2 YNNKEL (reference sequence). CDR3 sequence reads: CASSRTDNEQFF. The CDR3, as DNA: TGTGCCAGCAGCCGGACTGACAATGAGCAGTTCTTC.

The chain couples TRBV6-5 to TRBJ2-7; maybe TRBD1 (6 bases). Germline V CDR1 and CDR2: MNHEY, SVGAGI. V lost 6 bases and J lost 3, with 12 bases in between. The CDR3 spans 13 residues. The CDR3 DNA reads TGTGCCAGCAGACAGGGCGCCCTCTACGAGCAGTACTTC. It is translated as CASRQGALYEQYF.

The chain carries TRBV11-2 and TRBJ1-2; the D gene is possibly TRBD1 (6 bases). V lost 7 bases to trimming and J lost 7 bases, with 22 bases between them. The CDR3 spans 15 residues. Per the germline V gene, CDR1 is SGHAT and CDR2 is FQNNGV. CDR3 DNA sequence: TGTGCCAGCATCTCCATAAGAACAGGGTCTGGTGGCTACACCTTC. This translates into CASISIRTGSGGYTF.

This clone was seen just once. The J gene is TRBJ2-2, the V gene TRBV4-2, with TRBD2 identical over 11 bases. V was clipped by 5 bases and J by 3 bases; unmatched bases: 5. The CDR3 runs 16 residues. CDR1 LGHNA and CDR2 YNFKEQ come from the germline V gene. CDR3 amino acids: CASSSSGGKYTGELFF. In DNA, the CDR3 is TGTGCCAGCAGCTCTAGCGGGGGGAAATACACCGGGGAGCTGTTTTTT.

The chain carries TRBV5-1 and TRBJ2-1; 8 positions match TRBD2. V dropped 6 bases and J dropped 8; count of bases not matched to a gene: 13. The CDR3 has 15 amino acids. Germline V gene data show CDR1 as SGHRS and CDR2 as YFSETQ. CDR3 sequence: CASTWGGTRGDEQFF. In nucleotides, the CDR3 is TGCGCCAGCACCTGGGGTGGGACTAGGGGCGATGAGCAGTTCTTC. Based on the CDR3 plus reference TRBV5-1 and TRBJ2-1, the full variable domain is KAGVTQTPRYLIKTRGQQVTLSCSPISGHRSVSWYQQTPGQGLQFLFEYFSETQRNKGNFPGRFSGRQFSNSRSEMNVSTLELGDSALYLCASTWGGTRGDEQFFGPGTRLTVL.

The V and J genes are TRBV7-9 and TRBJ2-6; D is uncertain. Germline CDR1 and CDR2: SEHNR and FQNEAQ (reference sequence). The CDR3 consists of 19 residues. V was clipped by 5 bases and J by 2 bases, with 22 bases between them. The CDR3 DNA reads as TGTGCCAGCAGCCCTCAGCCGGGTCAACTCCTCACTGGGGCCAACGTCCTGACTTTC. This codes for CASSPQPGQLLTGANVLTF.

This clone was seen only a few times. The genes are TRBV2 and TRBJ1-1; D is unresolved. V lost 4 bases and J lost 2, with 11 bases in between. CDR1 is SNHLY and CDR2 is FYNNEI in the germline V gene. The CDR3 loop spans 14 amino acids. The CDR3 loop reads CASSAQFSNTEAFF. CDR3 sequence (DNA): TGTGCCAGCAGTGCCCAGTTTTCCAACACTGAAGCTTTCTTT. The entire variable domain, with the rest obtained from reference TRBV2 and TRBJ1-1, is as follows: EPEVTQTPSHQVTQMGQEVILRCVPISNHLYFYWYRQILGQKVEFLVSFYNNEISEKSEIFDDQFSVERPDGSNFTLKIRSTKLEDSAMYFCASSAQFSNTEAFFGQGTRLTVV.

The chain uses TRBV5-1 and TRBJ1-2, with unresolved D. The V end was cut by 3 bases, the J end by 1 base, with 13 bases between. The CDR3 loop spans 15 amino acids. Germline CDR1 reads SGHRS; CDR2 reads YFSETQ. CDR3: CASSSAGGDNYGYTF. CDR3 DNA: TGCGCCAGCAGCTCCGCCGGAGGAGATAACTATGGCTACACCTTC.